This TCR beta chain was observed in a study of T cells in Graves' hyperthyroidism and ophthalmopathy. Whole-study results and caveats: Most thyroid clonotypes expanded above 0.001 were also detected in blood.

The junction had 4 bases not matched to a gene; V was cut back by 7 bases and J by 4 bases. This CDR3 is built from 12 residues. The germline CDR1 and CDR2 sequences are SQVTM and ANQGSEA. Orbital computed tomography, thyroid ultrasound, serum thyroxine and TRAb, and clinical symptoms together informed the diagnoses. Source material for PBMCs was about 11 ml fresh peripheral blood. As for this clonotype: What it binds is unknown.

From RNA transcripts, TCR beta CDR3 regions were amplified. TCR CDR3 underwent first-round RT-PCR with the HTBI primer set. One entry per CDR3 protein, called by TCRdb with MiXCR from the multiplex PCR reads. The sample yields hundreds of thousands of distinct CDR3 sequences, about 12% seen once. This clonotype was obtained from a young woman with Graves' hyperthyroidism. The sample taken for sequencing was blood. The chain uses TRBV29-1 and TRBJ2-7; 10 bases agree with TRBD1. CDR3 sequence reads: CSGGDRGYEQYF. The DNA of the CDR3 is TGCAGCGGTGGGGACAGGGGTTACGAGCAGTACTTC.